Listed here are 10 T cell receptor beta chains from one sample, sequenced in a study of cytomegalovirus exposure and HLA in healthy donors listed by TCRdb under 2017. Library generation was performed with the immunoSEQ multiplex PCR assay. A mixture of 60 forward primers for TCR Vbeta segments and 13 reverse primers for TCR Jbeta segments was used in the multiplex PCR. Sourced from immuneACCESS, this table was stored by TCRdb with only in-frame sequences that have V and J called. A share of the clones is absent; for the studies checked, an unresolved V gene accounts for under half, and the remainder has no known explanation. The sample yields approximately 110,000 clones; 65% to 75% were counted once. Around 9.9% of the sample is held by the ten biggest clonotypes. The sample taken for sequencing was PBMCs. Every receptor here comes from a middle-aged man in good health and CMV-seropositive.

This chain uses TRBV10-3 with TRBJ1-1; perhaps TRBD1 as D (5 bases). In germline, CDR1 is ENHRY, CDR2 SYGVKD. The V end was cut by 10 bases, the J end by 1 base, with 13 bases between. This CDR3 has 13 amino acids. The CDR3, as DNA: TGTGCCACCTTGGACATTGGGAACACTGAAGCTTTCTTT. This encodes CATLDIGNTEAFF.

V and J are TRBV4-2 and TRBJ2-1; 15 bases agree with TRBD2. The trim removed 4 bases at V and 7 bases at J, leaving 2 bases unmatched. The length of the CDR3 is 15 residues. Germline V lookup: CDR1 LGHNA, CDR2 YNFKEQ. Here the CDR3 DNA reads TGTGCCAGCAGCCGTGGGACTAGCGGGGGGAATGAGCAGTTCTTC. Amino acids: CASSRGTSGGNEQFF.

V and J are TRBV9 and TRBJ2-3, with D perhaps matching TRBD1 (6 bases). This CDR3 is 15 amino acids long. Trimming cost V 0 bases and J 3 bases, with 11 bases left between them. Germline assignment: CDR1 SGDLS and CDR2 YYNGEE. This CDR3 is CASSVGPGETDTQYF. CDR3 DNA sequence: TGTGCCAGCAGCGTAGGTCCAGGGGAAACAGATACGCAGTATTTT.

As for this clone: The same CDR3 is also encoded by other DNA sequences in this sample. The V call is TRBV7-2, the J call TRBJ2-3; D call uncertain. CDR3 length equals 11 residues. V lost 8 bases and J lost 0, with 3 bases in between. CDR1 is SGHTA and CDR2 is FQGNSA in the germline V gene. This CDR3 reads CASSSTDTQYF. The DNA for the CDR3 is TGTGCCAGCTCTAGCACAGATACGCAGTATTTT.

This clone has more than one count but fewer than ten. The rearrangement links TRBV10-3 to TRBJ1-4; D ambiguous. The germline V gene encodes CDR1 ENHRY and CDR2 SYGVKD. The CDR3 is made up of 15 amino acids. V was shortened by 4 bases and J by 3 bases, with 12 bases between the two germline ends. The CDR3 is CAISVDLRANEKLFF. The CDR3 DNA reads as TGTGCCATCAGTGTGGACCTGAGGGCTAATGAAAAACTGTTTTTT.

This chain uses TRBV27 with TRBJ2-1, with 8 bases that match TRBD1. The length of the CDR3 is 14 residues. The V gene's germline CDR1 is MNHEY and CDR2 SMNVEV (reference sequence). Trimming removed 7 bases from V and 11 bases from J; junction bases left unmatched: 13. The CDR3 sequence: CASTPRTGWGKQFF. CDR3 in DNA: TGTGCCAGCACCCCCCGGACAGGGTGGGGCAAGCAGTTCTTC.

The chain couples TRBV21-1 to TRBJ2-7; TRBD2, as called in the table, went unchecked against the DNA. TRBV21-1 is described as a pseudogene. The CDR3 covers 13 residues. The CDR3 here is CASIGGYSYEQYF. CDR3 coding DNA: TGTGCCAGCATCGGCGGTTACTCCTACGAGCAGTACTTC.

CDR3 in DNA: TGCGCCAGCAGCTTGGGACTAGCGGGACAGGAGGAGCAGTTCTTC. Translated: CASSLGLAGQEEQFF. This chain connects TRBV5-1 to TRBJ2-1; 11 nucleotides align to TRBD2. The V and J ends lost 0 bases and 10 bases, in that order; junction bases with no gene match: 6. Per the germline V gene, CDR1 is SGHRS and CDR2 is YFSETQ. This CDR3 region has 15 residues. Supplemented by reference TRBV5-1 and TRBJ2-1, the full variable domain reads KAGVTQTPRYLIKTRGQQVTLSCSPISGHRSVSWYQQTPGQGLQFLFEYFSETQRNKGNFPGRFSGRQFSNSRSEMNVSTLELGDSALYLCASSLGLAGQEEQFFGPGTRLTVL.

This clone was counted a few times. The J gene is TRBJ2-1, the V gene TRBV7-9; TRBD2 agrees at 12 bases. CDR1 and CDR2 from the germline V gene are SEHNR and FQNEAQ (reference sequence). The trim removed 5 bases at V and 3 bases at J, leaving 8 bases unmatched. This CDR3 contains 17 residues. CDR3 in DNA: TGTGCCAGCAGCACCCAGACTAGCGGGAGTTTCTACAATGAGCAGTTCTTC. Translated: CASSTQTSGSFYNEQFF.

This chain connects TRBV5-8 to TRBJ2-5; D possibly corresponds to TRBD2 (5 bases). Trimming removed 6 bases at V and 3 bases at J, with 12 bases between. CDR1 and CDR2 from the germline V gene are SGHTS and YDEGEE. The CDR3 length is 13 residues. CDR3 nucleotide sequence: TGTGCCAGCACCTGGAGTAGCGAAGAGACCCAGTACTTC. The encoded protein is CASTWSSEETQYF.